The 20 T cell receptor beta chains below all came from one sample that was sequenced in a study of shared clonotypes between healthy human individuals. The assay was immunoSEQ multiplex PCR, and TCRdb's table has in-frame clones only and misses some. The sample lists about 1.1 million clones, approximately 80% occurring once. The sample was memory CD4+ T cells from PBMCs. Subset reported: CD45RA-negative fraction. The receptors shown here come from a man aged 18-30 years in good health. Some clones in this sample may be carry-over from other donors' samples.

The DNA of the CDR3 is TGTGCCAGCAGCGCCGCAGGGTGGGAGACCCAGTACTTC. This translates into CASSAAGWETQYF. The J gene is TRBJ2-5, the V gene TRBV7-2, with D tentatively TRBD1 (5 bases). The V end lost 5 bases, the J end lost 5 bases, and 12 bases lay between the germline ends. Looked up from germline, CDR1 is SGHTA and CDR2 is FQGNSA. This CDR3 contains 13 residues.

The chain employs TRBV5-8 and TRBJ1-1, with TRBD1 as a possible D gene (5 bases). This CDR3 has 14 residues. The germline V gene encodes CDR1 SGHTS and CDR2 YDEGEE. The V and J ends lost 4 bases and 3 bases respectively, with 13 bases between them. This CDR3 is CASSRTGWDTEAFF. CDR3 sequence (DNA): TGTGCCAGCAGCCGAACAGGATGGGACACTGAAGCTTTCTTT.

The rearrangement joins TRBV5-1 to TRBJ2-7, with D perhaps given as TRBD1 or TRBD2 (5 bases each). V was clipped by 4 bases and J by 2 bases, with 16 bases between them. This CDR3 contains 15 residues. CDR1 is SGHRS and CDR2 is YFSETQ in the germline V gene. The CDR3: CASSGGGIPTYEQYF. In DNA, the CDR3 is TGCGCCAGCAGCGGGGGTGGCATACCAACCTACGAGCAGTACTTC.

The chain carries TRBV5-1 and TRBJ2-3; 12 bases align to TRBD2. This CDR3 comprises 15 residues. J lost 5 bases, V lost 7 bases, and 8 bases had no gene match. Germline CDR1 is SGHRS and CDR2 is YFSETQ. This CDR3 reads CASYLAGGREDTQYF. The CDR3 region has the DNA TGCGCCAGCTACCTAGCGGGAGGGAGGGAAGATACGCAGTATTTT.

This chain links TRBV20-1 with TRBJ1-2; 11 bases agree with TRBD1. The CDR3 has 11 amino acids. In germline, CDR1 is DFQATT, CDR2 SNEGSKA (reference sequence). J lost 7 bases, V lost 6 bases, and 1 base had no gene match. CDR3 DNA sequence: TGCAGTGCCGGACAGGGGGCTGGCTACACCTTC. Protein product: CSAGQGAGYTF.

The chain combines TRBV5-1 with TRBJ2-3, with D possibly matching TRBD1 (6 bases). Per the germline V gene, CDR1 is SGHRS and CDR2 is YFSETQ. The CDR3 loop spans 16 amino acids. The V gene lost 4 bases and the J gene lost 0 bases, with 15 bases spanning the gap. The CDR3 sequence is CASSPQAGTSTDTQYF. DNA for the CDR3: TGCGCCAGCAGCCCCCAGGCCGGGACAAGCACAGATACGCAGTATTTT.

The J gene is TRBJ2-7, the V gene TRBV10-3; no clear D. The CDR3 runs to 14 residues. With 0 bases removed from V and 5 bases from J, the gap between germline ends came to 11 bases. Germline CDR1 and CDR2: ENHRY and SYGVKD. The CDR3 region is CAISESSNLDEQYF. CDR3 in DNA: TGTGCCATCAGTGAGTCGTCCAATCTCGACGAGCAGTACTTC.

V and J are TRBV6-5 and TRBJ1-2, with D uncertain. V lost 4 bases, J lost 8 bases, and 14 bases lay in between. CDR1 and CDR2 from the germline V gene are MNHEY and SVGAGI. CDR3 length: 13 amino acids. The CDR3 DNA reads TGTGCCAGCAGTTCCCTCTCGACGAAGGGCTACACCTTC. This codes for CASSSLSTKGYTF.

The chain has TRBV29-1 and TRBJ1-1; D unresolved. Germline CDR1 and CDR2: SQVTM and ANQGSEA. Trimming left V 4 bases short and J 6 bases short, with 15 bases between. The CDR3 loop spans 13 amino acids. In DNA, the CDR3 is TGCAGCGTTGCACGCGGCGGTAAGTCTGAAGCTTTCTTT. It translates to CSVARGGKSEAFF.

The chain recombines TRBV7-9 with TRBJ2-7, with D hard to call. The V gene's germline CDR1 is SEHNR and CDR2 FQNEAQ (reference sequence). V was shortened by 5 bases and J by 3 bases, with 5 bases between the two germline ends. CDR3 length: 11 residues. CDR3 DNA sequence: TGTGCCAGCAGCGTGGACTACGAGCAGTACTTC. Encoded protein: CASSVDYEQYF. The variable domain in full, with the rest retrieved from reference TRBV7-9 and TRBJ2-7, is DTGVSQNPRHKITKRGQNVTFRCDPISEHNRLYWYRQTLGQGPEFLTYFQNEAQLEKSRLLSDRFSAERPKGSFSTLEIQRTEQGDSAMYLCASSVDYEQYFGPGTRLTVT.

Comments on this clone: The sample contains more than one DNA sequence encoding this CDR3. This sequence joins TRBV5-1 and TRBJ2-1, with 11 bases matching TRBD1. V trimming: 4 bases; J trimming: 6 bases; junction bases outside the gene matches: 3. Germline V gene sequence: CDR1 SGHRS, CDR2 YFSETQ. The CDR3 is made up of 14 amino acids. The CDR3 reads CASSLGTGGNEQFF. The CDR3, as DNA: TGCGCCAGCAGCCTCGGGACAGGGGGCAATGAGCAGTTCTTC.

This chain connects TRBV27 to TRBJ2-5, with D uncertain. Per germline, CDR1 MNHEY and CDR2 SMNVEV (reference sequence). There are 13 residues in the CDR3. V was clipped by 4 bases and J by 2 bases, with 8 bases between them. Written as DNA, the CDR3 is TGTGCCAGCAGTTATAAGTATCAAGAGACCCAGTACTTC. Translation gives CASSYKYQETQYF.

J is TRBJ2-7 and V is TRBV2, with D perhaps matching TRBD1 or TRBD2 (7 bases each). V lost 1 base, J lost 10 bases, and 20 bases lay in between. Germline lookup yields CDR1 SNHLY and CDR2 FYNNEI. The CDR3 totals 15 residues. CDR3 DNA: TGTGCCAGCAGTGAAGAAGTATTCTCAGGGGGGGAACAGTACTTC. Protein product: CASSEEVFSGGEQYF.

This clone was picked up one time. The chain is built from TRBV5-4 and TRBJ1-1; D ambiguous. The CDR3 runs to 14 residues. CDR1 is SGHNT, CDR2 YYREEE, per germline (reference sequence). Trimming took off 2 bases at V and 0 bases at J, with 8 bases between the two ends. This CDR3 reads CASSLRRMNTEAFF. The CDR3 DNA sequence: TGTGCCAGCAGCTTAAGACGGATGAACACTGAAGCTTTCTTT.

The chain couples TRBV30 to TRBJ2-1, with 9 positions matching TRBD2. The CDR3 is 15 amino acids. The junction had 10 bases not matched to a gene; V was cut back by 1 base and J by 9 bases. From germline, CDR1 is GTSNPN and CDR2 SVGIG (reference sequence). The CDR3 DNA follows: TGTGCCTGGAGTGGAGTAGCGGGAGTGAGGGGTGAGCAGTTCTTC. This sequence encodes CAWSGVAGVRGEQFF.

The chain joins TRBV9 to TRBJ2-1, with a tentative D call TRBD2 (6 bases). The CDR3 spans 15 residues. V lost 0 bases and J lost 9, with 16 bases in between. Germline CDR1 and CDR2: SGDLS and YYNGEE. CDR3 sequence reads: CASSVAWRGGGEQFF. The CDR3, as DNA: TGTGCCAGCAGCGTAGCTTGGAGGGGCGGAGGTGAGCAGTTCTTC. Full variable domain (rest looked up from reference TRBV9 and TRBJ2-1): DSGVTQTPKHLITATGQRVTLRCSPRSGDLSVYWYQQSLDQGLQFLIQYYNGEERAKGNILERFSAQQFPDLHSELNLSSLELGDSALYFCASSVAWRGGGEQFFGPGTRLTVL.

The sample holds a few counts of this clone. This chain uses TRBV27 with TRBJ1-2; unclear D gene. The CDR3 sequence is 14 residues long. CDR1 and CDR2 from the germline V gene are MNHEY and SMNVEV (reference sequence). V was trimmed by 6 bases and J by 3 bases, leaving 14 bases between them. Here the CDR3 DNA reads TGTGCCAGCAGACTCGCGAGGACGGACTATGGCTACACCTTC. Its translation is CASRLARTDYGYTF.

V gene TRBV5-5 combines with J gene TRBJ1-4; D remains ambiguous. Germline assignment: CDR1 SGHKS and CDR2 YYEKEE (reference sequence). This CDR3 spans 16 amino acids. Trimming shortened V by 4 bases and J by 0 bases, and 13 bases separated the two germline ends. This CDR3 reads CASSPPASATNEKLFF. In DNA, the CDR3 is TGTGCCAGCAGCCCACCCGCCTCCGCAACTAATGAAAAACTGTTTTTT.

This clone was picked up one time. The chain combines TRBV7-2 with TRBJ2-7; D not resolved. Germline CDR1 SGHTA, CDR2 FQGNSA. The CDR3 sequence is 13 residues long. Between the trimmed V and J ends, which lost 5 bases and 2 bases, there was a span of 10 bases. The CDR3 nucleotides are TGTGCCAGCAGCCCACGGTGGGCCTACGAGCAGTACTTC. Protein product: CASSPRWAYEQYF.

This chain joins TRBV7-3 and TRBJ2-7, with TRBD1 matching 8 bases. The CDR3 has 14 amino acids. V dropped 1 base and J dropped 5; count of bases not matched to a gene: 4. The germline CDR1 and CDR2 sequences are SGHTA and FQGTGA. CDR3 loop: CASSLSRDRNEQYF. The CDR3 DNA sequence: TGTGCCAGCAGCTTAAGCCGGGACAGGAACGAGCAGTACTTC.